The 9 T cell receptor beta chains reported below all come from one sample, sequenced in a study of OX40 agonist ivuxolimab in advanced cancers. Sequencing was performed with immunoSEQ multiplex PCR; in TCRdb, only in-frame clones are kept and a portion is missing. The table records tens of thousands of clones, around 80% of them present only once. Sequenced material: CD4+ or CD8+ T cells sorted from blood, taken in a trial of the OX40 agonist ivuxolimab. These receptors all stem from an adult with an advanced solid tumor such as melanoma, head and neck, liver or kidney cancer.

The chain uses TRBV6-1 and TRBJ2-7; D not resolved. The CDR3 loop spans 12 amino acids. The ends were cut back, 3 bases at V and 7 bases at J, with 10 bases in the middle. The germline V gene encodes CDR1 MNHNS and CDR2 SASEGT. The CDR3 DNA follows: TGTGCCAGCAGTGACCCTTCTTGGGAGCAGTACTTC. It is translated as CASSDPSWEQYF.

This clone was picked up one time. V usage is TRBV5-8 and J usage is TRBJ1-1; no reliable D call. V was clipped by 4 bases and J by 5 bases, with 12 bases between them. The CDR3 has 13 amino acids. The germline CDR1 and CDR2 sequences are SGHTS and YDEGEE. The CDR3 region is CASSRAGWTEAFF. In nucleotides, the CDR3 is TGTGCCAGCAGCCGGGCCGGGTGGACTGAAGCTTTCTTT. Variable domain in full (rest from reference TRBV5-8 and TRBJ1-1): EAGVTQSPTHLIKTRGQQATLRCSPISGHTSVYWYQQALGLGLQFLLWYDEGEERNRGNFPPRFSGRQFPNYSSELNVNALELEDSALYLCASSRAGWTEAFFGQGTRLTVV.

The V gene is TRBV15, the J gene TRBJ2-3; 7 bases map to TRBD1. This CDR3 spans 15 amino acids. The ends lost 6 bases at V and 2 bases at J; junction bases unmatched: 8. Germline V gene sequence: CDR1 LNHNV, CDR2 YYDKDF (reference sequence). The CDR3: CATRRQGPYTDTQYF. CDR3 nucleotides: TGTGCCACCAGAAGACAGGGTCCCTACACAGATACGCAGTATTTT. Complete variable domain (other parts from reference TRBV15 and TRBJ2-3): DAMVIQNPRYQVTQFGKPVTLSCSQTLNHNVMYWYQQKSSQAPKLLFHYYDKDFNNEADTPDNFQSRRPNTSFCFLDIRSPGLGDTAMYLCATRRQGPYTDTQYFGPGTRLTVL.

This clone is deemed medium-sized (0.01 to 0.1%). The J gene is TRBJ2-7, the V gene TRBV2; the D gene could be TRBD1 or TRBD2 (6 bases each). The V gene lost 3 bases and the J gene lost 12 bases, with 15 bases spanning the gap. The V gene's germline CDR1 is SNHLY and CDR2 FYNNEI. The CDR3 has 12 residues. The CDR3 reads CASSDYGGALYF. The CDR3 DNA is TGTGCCAGCAGTGATTACGGGGGCGCTTTGTACTTC.

This chain uses TRBV10-1 with TRBJ1-1, with 8 bases fitting TRBD1. V trimming: 7 bases; J trimming: 2 bases; junction bases outside the gene matches: 6. The germline gives CDR1 WNHNN, CDR2 SYGVQD (reference sequence). The CDR3 contains 14 residues. The CDR3 DNA is TGCGCCAGCACAGGGGGCGACGATAACACTGAAGCTTTCTTT. It codes for CASTGGDDNTEAFF.

In its sample, this clone was seen a few times. This chain connects TRBV5-4 to TRBJ2-3, with D possibly being TRBD1 or TRBD2 (6 bases each). Germline V lookup: CDR1 SGHNT, CDR2 YYREEE (reference sequence). CDR3 length equals 18 residues. V dropped 0 bases and J dropped 0 bases, with 17 bases sitting between them. The CDR3 here is CASSLGLWGAFSTDTQYF. The CDR3 nucleotides read TGTGCCAGCAGCTTGGGTCTGTGGGGGGCGTTCAGCACAGATACGCAGTATTTT.

This clone was detected once. The chain combines TRBV30 with TRBJ2-2, with D hard to call. Trimming left V 3 bases short and J 0 bases short, with 11 bases between. CDR1 and CDR2 (germline): GTSNPN, SVGIG (reference sequence). The CDR3 extends over 15 amino acids. As DNA, the CDR3 is TGTGCCTGGAGAGGGCAGCTTACGAACACCGGGGAGCTGTTTTTT. Translated: CAWRGQLTNTGELFF.

There are a few counts of this clone. The chain carries TRBV7-2 and TRBJ1-1, with a tentative D call TRBD1 (5 bases). Per germline, CDR1 SGHTA and CDR2 FQGNSA. The CDR3 is 12 amino acids. The ends were cut back, 2 bases at V and 8 bases at J, with 9 bases in the middle. The CDR3 region is CASSLNRQEAFF. The CDR3 nucleotides are TGTGCCAGCAGCTTAAACCGACAGGAAGCTTTCTTT.

The chain recombines TRBV18 with TRBJ1-5; D possibly corresponds to TRBD1 (6 bases). The germline V and J ends were trimmed by 3 bases and 5 bases, with 14 bases remaining between them. CDR3 length equals 15 residues. Germline CDR1 KGHSH, CDR2 LQKENI. The DNA for the CDR3 is TGTGCCAGCTCACCGAACGGGGGCAGGGATCAGCCCCAGCATTTT. This translates into CASSPNGGRDQPQHF.